Below are 22 T cell receptor beta chains sequenced from a single sample in a study of OX40 agonist ivuxolimab in advanced cancers. The repertoire was sequenced with immunoSEQ multiplex PCR; TCRdb's copy has only in-frame clones and lacks some. The top ten clones hold 33% of a sample with under 25,000 clones, around two thirds of them seen once. Sample: CD4+ or CD8+ T cells sorted from blood, taken in a trial of the OX40 agonist ivuxolimab. Every receptor here comes from an adult with an advanced solid tumor such as melanoma, head and neck, liver or kidney cancer.

The chain carries TRBV27 and TRBJ2-5, with D maybe TRBD1 (5 bases). CDR1 and CDR2 from the germline V gene are MNHEY and SMNVEV (reference sequence). This CDR3 has 12 residues. Trimming cost V 1 base and J 5 bases, with 5 bases left between them. CDR3 in amino acids: CASSLWGETQYF. CDR3 coding DNA: TGTGCCAGCAGTTTATGGGGCGAGACCCAGTACTTC.

The CDR3: CASSSSGDIFYNEQFF. The CDR3 nucleotides are TGTGCCAGCAGCTCCAGTGGGGACATCTTCTACAATGAGCAGTTCTTC. The chain uses TRBV9 and TRBJ2-1, with D tentatively TRBD1 (6 bases). Germline V CDR1 and CDR2: SGDLS, YYNGEE. The CDR3 runs 16 residues. Deletions cut 4 bases from V and 3 bases from J, with 17 bases between.

The chain links TRBV7-2 to TRBJ2-7, with 8 bases that match TRBD2. Germline lookup yields CDR1 SGHTA and CDR2 FQGNSA. Unmatched junction bases numbered 9, after V lost 5 bases and J lost 3 bases. The CDR3 is made up of 15 amino acids. CDR3 sequence reads: CASSLGAGASYEQYF. The CDR3 nucleotides read TGTGCCAGCAGCCTCGGAGCGGGGGCGAGCTACGAGCAGTACTTC.

The chain has TRBV4-3 and TRBJ2-7; D unresolved. The germline gives CDR1 LGHNA, CDR2 YSLEER. CDR3 length equals 15 residues. Between the trimmed V and J ends, which lost 0 bases and 4 bases, there was a span of 13 bases. This CDR3 reads CASSQEIDALYEQYF. The CDR3 DNA sequence: TGCGCCAGCAGCCAAGAAATCGATGCGCTGTACGAGCAGTACTTC.

This chain joins TRBV6-6 and TRBJ2-7; TRBD2 matches at 7 bases. Germline CDR1 and CDR2: MNHNY and SVGAGI (reference sequence). CDR3 length equals 13 residues. Trimming cost V 0 bases and J 7 bases; bases outside gene matches: 3. The CDR3 is CASSYSRGGEQYF. The CDR3 DNA reads TGTGCCAGCAGTTACTCGCGGGGAGGGGAGCAGTACTTC.

V gene TRBV2 combines with J gene TRBJ2-7; D uncertain. CDR1 is SNHLY and CDR2 is FYNNEI in the germline V gene. Trimming took 6 bases from V and 6 from J, leaving 27 bases between them. The CDR3 consists of 17 residues. The CDR3 DNA reads TGTGCCAGCAGCGGACCCCCCGGGTCCCCTTTTTCCGCCGAGCAGTACTTC. The encoded protein is CASSGPPGSPFSAEQYF.

The chain has TRBV19 and TRBJ1-4, with TRBD1 matching 8 bases. With 7 bases clipped from V and 5 bases from J, the junction kept 15 bases outside the gene matches. The CDR3 has 17 residues. Per germline, CDR1 LNHDA and CDR2 SQIVND (reference sequence). The CDR3 reads CASNLRGQGGTNEKLFF. CDR3 nucleotides: TGTGCCAGTAACCTCCGCGGACAGGGTGGCACCAATGAAAAACTGTTTTTT.

This clone has only one observation. This chain connects TRBV4-1 to TRBJ1-2; the match to TRBD1 covers 12 bases. Germline CDR1 and CDR2: MGHRA and YSYEKL. V shed 4 bases and J 7 bases; nucleotides not matched to a gene: 4. The CDR3 length is 14 residues. The CDR3: CASSRGQGAGGYTF. DNA of the CDR3: TGCGCCAGCAGCCGGGGACAGGGGGCGGGTGGCTACACCTTC.

This rearrangement joins TRBV11-2 to TRBJ2-2, with D uncertain. The ends were cut back, 3 bases at V and 4 bases at J, with 3 bases in the middle. The germline gives CDR1 SGHAT, CDR2 FQNNGV. The CDR3 runs 12 residues. DNA for the CDR3: TGTGCCAGCAGCTTCCCCACCGGGGAGCTGTTTTTT. Residues: CASSFPTGELFF. The full variable domain, with the rest looked up from reference TRBV11-2 and TRBJ2-2, is EAGVAQSPRYKIIEKRQSVAFWCNPISGHATLYWYQQILGQGPKLLIQFQNNGVVDDSQLPKDRFSAERLKGVDSTLKIQPAKLEDSAVYLCASSFPTGELFFGEGSRLTVL.

CDR3 residues: CASTPLDPGGQPQHF. The CDR3 nucleotides are TGTGCCAGCACTCCCCTCGACCCTGGGGGTCAGCCCCAGCATTTT. The J gene is TRBJ1-5, the V gene TRBV6-6, with a weak D call TRBD1 (5 bases). Per germline, CDR1 MNHNY and CDR2 SVGAGI (reference sequence). The V and J ends lost 7 bases and 6 bases respectively, with 19 bases between them. The CDR3 sequence is 15 residues long.

The J gene is TRBJ2-5, the V gene TRBV25-1; D possibly corresponds to TRBD1 (5 bases). V dropped 1 base and J dropped 4 bases, with 10 bases sitting between them. The CDR3 runs to 14 residues. Looked up from germline, CDR1 is MGHDK and CDR2 is SYGVNS. CDR3 in DNA: TGTGCCAGCAGTGAATTAGGGGATGGAGAGACCCAGTACTTC. Translated, it gives CASSELGDGETQYF.

There are a few counts of this clone. J is TRBJ2-7 and V is TRBV6-5, with D maybe TRBD1 (5 bases). Germline V gene sequence: CDR1 MNHEY, CDR2 SVGAGI. CDR3 size: 14 residues. V was clipped by 6 bases and J by 1 base, with 13 bases between them. Here the CDR3 reads CASSEVQGSYEQYF. The CDR3 DNA follows: TGTGCCAGCAGCGAGGTTCAGGGTTCCTACGAGCAGTACTTC.

This clone was observed a few times. The chain couples TRBV13 to TRBJ1-1; maybe TRBD1 (5 bases). V was pared by 5 bases and J by 5 bases, with 15 bases between. Per the germline V gene, CDR1 is PRHDT and CDR2 is FYEKMQ (reference sequence). The CDR3 has 14 amino acids. CDR3 in DNA: TGTGCCAGCAGCCGTGAAGGGGCCGGGACTGAAGCTTTCTTT. Translating it yields CASSREGAGTEAFF. The whole variable domain, filled in from reference TRBV13 and TRBJ1-1, reads AAGVIQSPRHLIKEKRETATLKCYPIPRHDTVYWYQQGPGQDPQFLISFYEKMQSDKGSIPDRFSAQQFSDYHSELNMSSLELGDSALYFCASSREGAGTEAFFGQGTRLTVV.

V is TRBV29-1 and J is TRBJ2-1; D is perhaps TRBD2 (7 bases). In germline, CDR1 is SQVTM, CDR2 ANQGSEA. The CDR3 length is 14 residues. Trimming left V 8 bases short and J 5 bases short, with 19 bases between. CDR3 bases: TGCAGCATTGGGGGGGCGATGACCCACAATGAGCAGTTCTTC. It is translated as CSIGGAMTHNEQFF.

The chain couples TRBV5-4 to TRBJ2-3, with D possibly called TRBD1 or TRBD2 (5 bases each). Trimming pared 1 base from V and 2 bases from J, leaving 11 bases between. The CDR3 length is 15 residues. Germline lookup yields CDR1 SGHNT and CDR2 YYREEE (reference sequence). The chain's CDR3 is CASSLPEGYTDTQYF. In nucleotides, the CDR3 is TGTGCCAGCAGCTTGCCAGAGGGGTACACAGATACGCAGTATTTT.

The chain uses TRBV11-2 and TRBJ1-1, with TRBD1 as a possible D gene (5 bases). The CDR3 is made up of 16 amino acids. Trimming removed 4 bases from V and 6 bases from J, with 21 bases in between. The V gene's germline CDR1 is SGHAT and CDR2 FQNNGV. This CDR3 is CASSYGATTATAEAFF. In DNA form, the CDR3 reads TGTGCCAGCAGCTATGGGGCTACGACGGCGACTGCTGAAGCTTTCTTT.

The chain combines TRBV4-3 with TRBJ2-1, with 11 bases aligning to TRBD2. The germline V gene encodes CDR1 LGHNA and CDR2 YSLEER. This CDR3 has 17 residues. The V segment lost 0 bases and the J segment 8 bases; nucleotides outside the gene matches: 9. The CDR3 region is CASSQEGLAGGMYEQFF. DNA of the CDR3: TGCGCCAGCAGCCAAGAAGGATTAGCGGGGGGGATGTATGAGCAGTTCTTC.

In DNA, the CDR3 is TGTGCCAGCAGCTCCCTCGGGGCAGATACGCAGTATTTT. Translated: CASSSLGADTQYF. V gene TRBV7-8 combines with J gene TRBJ2-3; D may be TRBD2 (5 bases). The germline V gene encodes CDR1 SGHVS and CDR2 FQNEAQ. CDR3 length: 13 residues. The germline V and J ends were trimmed by 4 bases and 4 bases, with 9 bases remaining between them.

This chain joins TRBV4-1 and TRBJ1-5; 8 nucleotides align to TRBD1. Unmatched junction bases numbered 3, after V lost 0 bases and J lost 2 bases. Germline V gives CDR1 MGHRA, CDR2 YSYEKL. CDR3 length: 16 amino acids. CDR3 sequence: CASSQDKTGGNQPQHF. The CDR3 DNA reads TGCGCCAGCAGCCAAGATAAGACAGGGGGCAATCAGCCCCAGCATTTT.

The chain recombines TRBV19 with TRBJ2-5, with D perhaps TRBD1 (6 bases). V dropped 3 bases and J dropped 5 bases, with 13 bases sitting between them. The CDR3 is 14 amino acids. Germline-derived CDR1 and CDR2 are LNHDA and SQIVND (reference sequence). CDR3 sequence reads: CASSIDGGFETQYF. The CDR3 DNA follows: TGTGCCAGTAGTATCGATGGGGGCTTTGAGACCCAGTACTTC.

V is TRBV6-5 and J is TRBJ1-2, with TRBD1 matching 7 bases. The CDR3 loop spans 14 amino acids. Germline V gene data show CDR1 as MNHEY and CDR2 as SVGAGI. V gave up 6 bases and J gave up 4 bases; unmatched junction bases: 8. The chain's CDR3 is CASRAQGGRYGYTF. The DNA of the CDR3 is TGTGCCAGCAGGGCCCAGGGGGGCCGCTATGGCTACACCTTC.

This clone has a single count. The chain recombines TRBV27 with TRBJ1-2; D is perhaps TRBD1 (6 bases). The CDR3 is 14 amino acids. V gave up 7 bases and J gave up 4 bases, with 16 bases separating them. CDR1 and CDR2 (germline): MNHEY, SMNVEV (reference sequence). The CDR3 region has the DNA TGTGCCAGCAAAACGACAGGTCCGAGCTATGGCTACACCTTC. Translation: CASKTTGPSYGYTF.